This entry lists 15 T cell receptor beta chains sequenced from one sample in a study of breast tumors, draining lymph nodes, adjacent tissues. TCRdb re-derived calls from the multiplex PCR reads in MiXCR, one entry per CDR3 protein. The sample lists about 66,000 distinct CDR3 sequences; approximately 47% were seen once. The sequenced material came from breast tumor tissue. All receptors derive from a female donor with breast cancer. Some clones in this sample may be carry-over from other donors' samples.

There are a few counts of this clonotype. J is TRBJ1-4 and V is TRBV7-9; the D gene is possibly TRBD1 (6 bases). V shed 4 bases and J shed 8 bases, with 17 bases lying between them. This CDR3 is built from 15 residues. Germline-derived CDR1 and CDR2 are SEHNR and FQNEAQ (reference sequence). CDR3: CASSSLDGTKEKLFF. CDR3 sequence (DNA): TGTGCCAGCAGCTCCCTGGACGGGACAAAAGAAAAACTGTTTTTT.

At least ten counts were recorded for this clonotype. The chain recombines TRBV4-2 with TRBJ2-3, with 9 bases identical to TRBD2. The CDR3 totals 18 residues. V lost 4 bases to trimming and J lost 2 bases; unmatched junction nucleotides: 13. Germline loops: CDR1 LGHNA, CDR2 YNFKEQ. The CDR3 sequence is CASSRYSGGRAFTDTQYF. In nucleotides, the CDR3 is TGTGCCAGCAGCCGATATAGCGGGGGTCGGGCATTCACAGATACGCAGTATTTT.

A note on this clonotype: Without the conserved terminal phenylalanine or tryptophan, this CDR3 likely stems from a read error. The chain combines TRBV10-1 with TRBJ1-1; D possibly corresponds to TRBD1 (6 bases). The CDR3 totals 12 residues. V was cut by 2 bases and J by 9 bases, with 10 bases left in between. CDR1 and CDR2 from the germline V gene are WNHNN and SYGVQD (reference sequence). As DNA, the CDR3 is TGCGCCAGCAGTGAGGTTGGACAGAAAGCTTTCCTT. Encoded protein: CASSEVGQKAFL.

The chain has TRBV7-9 and TRBJ1-2; tentatively, D is TRBD1 (6 bases). The V gene lost 4 bases and the J gene lost 3 bases, with 12 bases spanning the gap. CDR3 length: 14 amino acids. The germline gives CDR1 SEHNR, CDR2 FQNEAQ (reference sequence). CDR3 coding DNA: TGTGCCAGCAGCTCCCTGGAGGGGGACTATGGCTACACCTTC. It yields the protein CASSSLEGDYGYTF.

This clonotype was counted between two and nine times. The chain uses TRBV12-5 and TRBJ2-7, with D unclear. V was trimmed by 9 bases and J by 0 bases, leaving 15 bases between them. The CDR3 spans 14 residues. In germline, CDR1 is LGHNT, CDR2 FRNRAP. CDR3 in amino acids: CARDRSRASYEQYF. The CDR3 bases are TGTGCTAGAGATCGCAGCCGCGCCTCCTACGAGCAGTACTTC.

This clonotype was detected ten times or more. The V and J genes are TRBV6-1 and TRBJ1-1; D ambiguous. The V gene's germline CDR1 is MNHNS and CDR2 SASEGT. There are 13 residues in the CDR3. Between the trimmed V and J ends, which lost 7 bases and 5 bases, there was a span of 14 bases. The DNA for the CDR3 is TGTGCCAGCACCGAGGGTCTGTGGACTGAAGCTTTCTTT. This gives the protein CASTEGLWTEAFF.

This clonotype was seen many times. V and J are TRBV2 and TRBJ2-2; unclear D gene. Trimming stripped 7 bases from V and 2 bases from J, with 11 bases between. The germline CDR1 and CDR2 sequences are SNHLY and FYNNEI. The CDR3 covers 14 residues. The CDR3 spells CASKRNENTGELFF. DNA of the CDR3: TGTGCCAGCAAAAGGAATGAAAACACCGGGGAGCTGTTTTTT.

V is TRBV12-3 or TRBV12-4 and J is TRBJ1-5; possible D gene TRBD1, 5 bases. V gave up 7 bases and J gave up 3 bases, with 28 bases separating them. This CDR3 has 19 residues. CDR3 in amino acids: CASIPQEAGGMSPNQPQHF. In DNA form, the CDR3 reads TGTGCCAGCATCCCTCAGGAAGCGGGGGGTATGAGTCCCAATCAGCCCCAGCATTTT.

With respect to this clonotype: This could be a read error, since a much larger clone is one nucleotide away. The chain links TRBV11-2 to TRBJ2-1; maybe TRBD2 (5 bases). CDR1 is SGHAT and CDR2 is FQNNGV in the germline V gene. The CDR3 is 14 amino acids. Trimming took 5 bases from V and 6 from J, leaving 14 bases between them. For the CDR3, the DNA is TGTGCCAGCAGCGCCGATAGAGGGTCCAATGAGCAGTTCTTC. This codes for CASSADRGSNEQFF.

The chain has TRBV7-9 and TRBJ2-7, with D tentatively TRBD2 (6 bases). Per the germline V gene, CDR1 is SEHNR and CDR2 is FQNEAQ (reference sequence). Trimming stripped 6 bases from V and 7 bases from J, with 10 bases between. This CDR3 has 11 residues. As DNA, the CDR3 is TGTGCCAGCAGTCCCGGGACTGAGCAGTACTTC. The encoded protein is CASSPGTEQYF.

As to this clonotype: A read error may be the cause here, since a much bigger clone is one base away. The V call is TRBV7-3, the J call TRBJ2-3; TRBD2 matches 8 bases. The germline V gene encodes CDR1 SGHTA and CDR2 FQGTGA. The CDR3 is made up of 17 amino acids. CDR3 region: CASSAPIAGLSTDPQYF. The CDR3 region has the DNA TGTGCCAGCAGCGCTCCAATAGCGGGGCTTAGCACAGATCCGCAGTATTTT. The full variable domain, completed using reference TRBV7-3 and TRBJ2-3, is GAGVSQTPSNKVTEKGKYVELRCDPISGHTALYWYRQSLGQGPEFLIYFQGTGAADDSGLPNDRFFAVRPEGSVSTLKIQRTERGDSAVYLCASSAPIAGLSTDPQYFGPGTRLTVL.

This clonotype was detected only a few times. V usage is TRBV19 and J usage is TRBJ1-1; D is unclear. Deletions cut 3 bases from V and 11 bases from J, with 16 bases between. The CDR3 runs 13 residues. Germline V gene sequence: CDR1 LNHDA, CDR2 SQIVND (reference sequence). The CDR3 here is CASSIDLTGKAFF. In nucleotides, the CDR3 is TGTGCCAGTAGTATTGACCTGACTGGAAAGGCTTTCTTT. The full variable domain, with the rest looked up from reference TRBV19 and TRBJ1-1, is DGGITQSPKYLFRKEGQNVTLSCEQNLNHDAMYWYRQDPGQGLRLIYYSQIVNDFQKGDIAEGYSVSREKKESFPLTVTSAQKNPTAFYLCASSIDLTGKAFFGQGTRLTVV.

This clonotype came up a few times. This may stem from a read error, because a much larger clone lies one nucleotide away. This rearrangement joins TRBV7-2 to TRBJ2-7; 14 nucleotides match TRBD2. The trim removed 5 bases at V and 5 bases at J, leaving 14 bases unmatched. The CDR3 has 18 residues. Germline V gives CDR1 SGHTA, CDR2 FQGNSA. CDR3 residues: CASSPGLAGGTNAHEQYF. The CDR3 DNA sequence: TGTGCCAGCAGCCCAGGACTAGCGGGGGGAACGAACGCCCACGAGCAGTACTTC.

The rearrangement uses TRBV5-1 and TRBJ2-3; D unclear. This CDR3 contains 15 residues. Trimming took 1 base from V and 3 from J, leaving 12 bases between them. From germline, CDR1 is SGHRS and CDR2 YFSETQ. CDR3 amino acids: CASSLPSAPTDTQYF. CDR3 bases: TGCGCCAGCAGCTTGCCTTCCGCACCTACAGATACGCAGTATTTT. Variable domain in full (rest from reference TRBV5-1 and TRBJ2-3): KAGVTQTPRYLIKTRGQQVTLSCSPISGHRSVSWYQQTPGQGLQFLFEYFSETQRNKGNFPGRFSGRQFSNSRSEMNVSTLELGDSALYLCASSLPSAPTDTQYFGPGTRLTVL.

This clonotype was recorded at least ten times. This chain connects TRBV3-1 to TRBJ1-4; D might be TRBD1 (6 bases). V dropped 3 bases and J dropped 10 bases, with 21 bases sitting between them. This CDR3 has 16 residues. Germline V lookup: CDR1 LGHDT, CDR2 YNNKEL (reference sequence). CDR3 in DNA: TGTGCCAGCAGCCAGCATGTCCCAGGGGAGTTGGGAAAACTGTTTTTT. It yields the protein CASSQHVPGELGKLFF.